The 22 T cell receptor beta chains listed next were all sequenced from one sample in a study of blood T cell repertoires in COVID-19. Sequenced by immunoSEQ multiplex PCR; TCRdb stores in-frame clones only, minus some. The sample has over 50,000 clones; 85% are singletons. The sample was peripheral blood. The receptors come from a human donor in a cohort sampled during active COVID-19.

The J gene is TRBJ2-1, the V gene TRBV11-2, with TRBD2 identical over 8 bases. CDR3 size: 16 residues. Germline CDR1 and CDR2: SGHAT and FQNNGV. V lost 5 bases to trimming and J lost 7 bases; unmatched junction nucleotides: 13. This CDR3 reads CASSTTGTSAFNEQFF. The DNA for the CDR3 is TGTGCCAGCAGCACGACCGGGACTAGTGCTTTTAATGAGCAGTTCTTC.

This clone appeared once. V is TRBV11-2 and J is TRBJ1-3; D remains unclear. Germline V CDR1 and CDR2: SGHAT, FQNNGV. V was pared by 1 base and J by 0 bases, with 4 bases between. The CDR3 runs to 14 residues. The CDR3 protein is CASSLVNSGNTIYF. In DNA form, the CDR3 reads TGTGCCAGCAGCTTAGTTAACTCTGGAAACACCATATATTTT. Filled out from reference TRBV11-2 and TRBJ1-3, the complete variable domain reads EAGVAQSPRYKIIEKRQSVAFWCNPISGHATLYWYQQILGQGPKLLIQFQNNGVVDDSQLPKDRFSAERLKGVDSTLKIQPAKLEDSAVYLCASSLVNSGNTIYFGEGSWLTVV.

This chain joins TRBV30 and TRBJ1-1; D unclear. V dropped 2 bases and J dropped 6 bases, with 7 bases sitting between them. The CDR3 runs to 11 residues. The germline gives CDR1 GTSNPN, CDR2 SVGIG (reference sequence). In DNA, the CDR3 is TGTGCCTGGAGTTGGGAGGCTGAAGCTTTCTTT. Translated: CAWSWEAEAFF.

This chain links TRBV18 with TRBJ2-7; 9 bases fit TRBD1. Trimming removed 3 bases from V and 12 bases from J; junction bases left unmatched: 12. The germline CDR1 and CDR2 sequences are KGHSH and LQKENI. This CDR3 contains 14 residues. CDR3 DNA sequence: TGTGCCAGCTCACCGTACCGGGACAGGGTTGGGTGGTACTTC. It specifies CASSPYRDRVGWYF.

The chain employs TRBV29-1 and TRBJ2-7; the match to TRBD1 covers 11 bases. The CDR3 covers 14 residues. V trimming: 2 bases; J trimming: 7 bases; junction bases outside the gene matches: 7. In germline, CDR1 is SQVTM, CDR2 ANQGSEA. This chain's CDR3 is CSVETGTGGDEQYF. The CDR3 DNA reads TGCAGCGTTGAAACCGGGACAGGGGGAGATGAGCAGTACTTC.

This chain uses TRBV6-6 with TRBJ2-7; 8 bases line up with TRBD1. V shed 2 bases and J 5 bases; nucleotides not matched to a gene: 5. The CDR3 covers 14 residues. Germline V gene data show CDR1 as MNHNY and CDR2 as SVGAGI (reference sequence). As DNA, the CDR3 is TGTGCCAGCAGTTACCCCGACAGGGGTGACGAGCAGTACTTC. Its protein is CASSYPDRGDEQYF.

Here the CDR3 reads CASSDPNYEQYF. The CDR3 bases are TGTGCCAGCAGTGACCCAAACTACGAGCAGTACTTC. The chain is built from TRBV6-4 and TRBJ2-7; D not certain. This CDR3 has 12 amino acids. Germline CDR1 reads MRHNA; CDR2 reads SNTAGT. With 2 bases removed from V and 3 bases from J, the gap between germline ends came to 5 bases.

This chain uses TRBV2 with TRBJ2-7; 9 bases match TRBD1. Looked up from germline, CDR1 is SNHLY and CDR2 is FYNNEI. CDR3 length: 14 amino acids. V lost 7 bases, J lost 3 bases, and 7 bases stayed unmatched. CDR3 region: CASTTGTGRYEQYF. The CDR3 nucleotides read TGTGCCAGCACCACCGGGACAGGGCGCTACGAGCAGTACTTC.

This rearrangement joins TRBV15 to TRBJ1-1, with D possibly TRBD1 on 6 matching bases. The length of the CDR3 is 14 residues. The V gene's germline CDR1 is LNHNV and CDR2 YYDKDF (reference sequence). V lost 3 bases to trimming and J lost 2 bases, with 10 bases between them. The CDR3, as DNA: TGTGCCACCAGCAGGGACAGAGACAACACTGAAGCTTTCTTT. Encoded protein: CATSRDRDNTEAFF.

The genes are TRBV19 and TRBJ2-6; 9 bases are shared with TRBD1. Germline CDR1 and CDR2: LNHDA and SQIVND (reference sequence). The CDR3 runs 18 residues. Unmatched junction bases numbered 8, after V lost 5 bases and J lost 0 bases. CDR3 loop: CASSAQGAAISGANVLTF. In nucleotides, the CDR3 is TGTGCCAGTAGTGCACAGGGGGCGGCCATCTCTGGGGCCAACGTCCTGACTTTC.

The chain carries TRBV7-8 and TRBJ2-7; D is uncertain. The CDR3 covers 11 residues. CDR1 SGHVS and CDR2 FQNEAQ come from the germline V gene. Deletions cut 2 bases from V and 4 bases from J, with 3 bases between. CDR3 bases: TGTGCCAGCAGCTTAATATACGAGCAGTACTTC. Amino acids: CASSLIYEQYF.

The rearrangement links TRBV5-4 to TRBJ1-1, with 7 bases that match TRBD1. CDR3 length: 15 amino acids. The V gene end was trimmed by 0 bases and the J gene end by 6 bases; junction bases not matched to a gene: 8. Germline-derived CDR1 and CDR2 are SGHNT and YYREEE (reference sequence). The DNA of the CDR3 is TGTGCCAGCAGCTTGGGGGCAGGGGGGTTCTCTGAAGCTTTCTTT. Residues: CASSLGAGGFSEAFF.

The chain is built from TRBV4-1 and TRBJ1-3; D is undetermined. Germline lookup yields CDR1 MGHRA and CDR2 YSYEKL. The CDR3 length is 14 residues. V lost 0 bases and J lost 4, with 7 bases in between. DNA of the CDR3: TGCGCCAGCAGCCAAGAGGGCAGAGGAAACACCATATATTTT. Translating gives CASSQEGRGNTIYF.

This chain connects TRBV10-1 to TRBJ2-2, with D possibly matching TRBD1 (6 bases). Trimming pared 6 bases from V and 8 bases from J, leaving 19 bases between. This CDR3 contains 15 residues. The germline CDR1 and CDR2 sequences are WNHNN and SYGVQD (reference sequence). This CDR3 reads CASSQSGRGAGELFF. The CDR3, as DNA: TGCGCCAGCAGCCAGAGTGGCAGGGGTGCGGGGGAGCTGTTTTTT.

V is TRBV18 and J is TRBJ1-5; a weak D match, TRBD1 (6 bases). The CDR3 has 16 amino acids. Trimming shortened V by 4 bases and J by 0 bases, and 13 bases separated the two germline ends. The germline V gene encodes CDR1 KGHSH and CDR2 LQKENI. The CDR3 here is CASSRGGEYSNQPQHF. The CDR3 nucleotides are TGTGCCAGCTCACGAGGGGGGGAGTATAGCAATCAGCCCCAGCATTTT.

This clone appeared a single time. J is TRBJ2-1 and V is TRBV4-1, with 9 positions matching TRBD2. The V gene's germline CDR1 is MGHRA and CDR2 YSYEKL. This CDR3 spans 19 amino acids. Losses at the gene ends were 0 bases for V and 7 bases for J; bases not matched to a gene: 16. The chain's CDR3 is CASSQDFVAGGLMINEQFF. For the CDR3, the DNA is TGCGCCAGCAGCCAAGATTTCGTGGCGGGAGGGCTTATGATAAATGAGCAGTTCTTC.

This chain links TRBV3-1 (or the pseudogene TRBV3-2) with TRBJ2-4; possible D gene TRBD2, 5 bases. This CDR3 contains 17 residues. Per the germline V gene, CDR1 is LGHDT and CDR2 is YNNKEL (reference sequence). V was shortened by 4 bases and J by 1 base, with 17 bases between the two germline ends. The CDR3 DNA sequence: TGTGCCAGCAGCCTCCTCGCCCTTGGCGGGGCCAAAAACATTCAGTACTTC. It translates to CASSLLALGGAKNIQYF.

The chain is built from TRBV10-1 and TRBJ2-1; TRBD1 aligns across 10 bases. The junction had 5 bases not matched to a gene; V was cut back by 8 bases and J by 4 bases. CDR1 WNHNN and CDR2 SYGVQD come from the germline V gene (reference sequence). The CDR3 totals 14 residues. CDR3 DNA: TGCGCCAGCCGGGGACAGGGGCCTTACAATGAGCAGTTCTTC. Translation: CASRGQGPYNEQFF.

The chain couples TRBV15 to TRBJ2-1; possible D gene TRBD2, 6 bases. There are 14 residues in the CDR3. The V and J ends lost 5 bases and 6 bases respectively, with 14 bases between them. Germline lookup yields CDR1 LNHNV and CDR2 YYDKDF (reference sequence). In nucleotides, the CDR3 is TGTGCCACCAGCCGCGGGACGCGAAGCAATGAGCAGTTCTTC. Its protein product is CATSRGTRSNEQFF.

This rearrangement joins TRBV24-1 to TRBJ1-1; 7 bases are shared with TRBD1. The trim removed 3 bases at V and 10 bases at J, leaving 7 bases unmatched. The CDR3 extends over 13 amino acids. Germline values: CDR1 KGHDR, CDR2 SFDVKD. CDR3 bases: TGTGCCACCAGTGATCGCGACAGGGACCCAGCTTTCTTT. Its translation: CATSDRDRDPAFF.

The V gene is TRBV7-8, the J gene TRBJ1-3; D call uncertain. The V and J ends lost 5 bases and 0 bases respectively, with 14 bases between them. The germline gives CDR1 SGHVS, CDR2 FQNEAQ. This CDR3 comprises 16 residues. CDR3 nucleotide sequence: TGTGCCAGCAGCCCCCCGGACTGGAGCTCTGGAAACACCATATATTTT. It specifies CASSPPDWSSGNTIYF.

The chain uses TRBV7-2 and TRBJ2-1; the D gene is possibly TRBD2 (6 bases). Germline assignment: CDR1 SGHTA and CDR2 FQGNSA. The CDR3 runs to 13 residues. V dropped 2 bases and J dropped 10 bases, with 12 bases sitting between them. In DNA, the CDR3 is TGTGCCAGCAGCTTACCCTGGGGAGGCGAGCAGTTCTTC. Translated, it gives CASSLPWGGEQFF. The full variable domain, in which reference TRBV7-2 and TRBJ2-1 provide the parts outside the CDR3, is GAGVSQSPSNKVTEKGKDVELRCDPISGHTALYWYRQSLGQGLEFLIYFQGNSAPDKSGLPSDRFSAERTGGSVSTLTIQRTQQEDSAVYLCASSLPWGGEQFFGPGTRLTVL.